Listed here are 18 T cell receptor beta chains from one sample, sequenced in a study of CD8 T cells in Susac syndrome (dated by TCRdb to between 2018 and 2021). The library was obtained by the immunoSEQ multiplex PCR assay. RNA was extracted using the RNeasy kit, and roughly 0.5 to 1 microgram was reverse transcribed with random hexamers. TCRdb passed the public sequencing reads through fastp at Q25 and MiXCR, retaining productive beta sequences. Each entry is one CDR3 protein sequence, shown with its most common DNA and genes. The sample profile shows 200,000 to 250,000 distinct CDR3 sequences; about 95% of them were found once. The biggest ten clones account for 0.15% of the sample. Specimen: CD4+ T cells from PBMCs. These receptors originate from a human donor with Susac syndrome.

The chain recombines TRBV27 with TRBJ1-5; perhaps TRBD1 as D (6 bases). In germline, CDR1 is MNHEY, CDR2 SMNVEV (reference sequence). V was shortened by 6 bases and J by 5 bases, with 11 bases between the two germline ends. CDR3 length: 13 residues. The CDR3 DNA is TGTGCCAGCAGAGACAGGCTGCATCAGCCCCAGCATTTT. Protein product: CASRDRLHQPQHF.

The gene calls are TRBV5-1 and TRBJ2-7; TRBD1 matches 9 bases. After removal of 5 bases from V and 6 bases from J, the junction contained 15 bases not matched to a gene. The CDR3 runs 16 residues. The germline CDR1 and CDR2 sequences are SGHRS and YFSETQ. In DNA, the CDR3 is TGCGCCAGCAGTTCCTCCTCCCCCAGACAGGGGGGCGAGCAGTACTTC. Translation gives CASSSSSPRQGGEQYF.

The V and J genes are TRBV9 and TRBJ2-5; 11 positions match TRBD2. Per the germline V gene, CDR1 is SGDLS and CDR2 is YYNGEE. This CDR3 has 16 residues. V dropped 1 base and J dropped 1; count of bases not matched to a gene: 3. CDR3 sequence reads: CASSVLAGGTQETQYF. The CDR3 bases are TGTGCCAGCAGCGTACTAGCGGGGGGAACCCAAGAGACCCAGTACTTC.

V and J are TRBV30 and TRBJ1-2, with 10 bases matching TRBD1. Germline CDR1 GTSNPN, CDR2 SVGIG (reference sequence). V shed 2 bases and J 4 bases; nucleotides not matched to a gene: 1. The CDR3 runs 13 residues. The CDR3 DNA reads TGTGCCTGGAGTCGGACAGGGGGCTATGGCTACACCTTC. Its protein is CAWSRTGGYGYTF.

The V call is TRBV30, the J call TRBJ1-4; D perhaps matches TRBD1 (5 bases). The length of the CDR3 is 12 residues. V was shortened by 3 bases and J by 8 bases, with 10 bases between the two germline ends. CDR1 is GTSNPN and CDR2 is SVGIG in the germline V gene (reference sequence). CDR3 sequence reads: CAWRRGWEKLFF. In DNA, the CDR3 is TGTGCCTGGAGGAGGGGATGGGAAAAACTGTTTTTT. Using reference TRBV30 and TRBJ1-4 for the parts outside the CDR3, the full variable domain is SQTIHQWPATLVQPVGSPLSLECTVEGTSNPNLYWYRQAAGRGLQLLFYSVGIGQISSEVPQNLSASRPQDRQFILSSKKLLLSDSGFYLCAWRRGWEKLFFGSGTQLSVL.

This chain joins TRBV12-3 or TRBV12-4 and TRBJ1-2; D ambiguous. V lost 4 bases and J lost 4, with 13 bases in between. The CDR3 is made up of 14 amino acids. CDR3 residues: CASSYNDIPYGYTF. In DNA form, the CDR3 reads TGTGCCAGCAGTTACAACGATATACCCTATGGCTACACCTTC.

This chain uses TRBV6-1 with TRBJ2-5; TRBD2 agrees at 8 bases. Germline V CDR1 and CDR2: MNHNS, SASEGT. The ends lost 6 bases at V and 0 bases at J; junction bases unmatched: 6. This CDR3 has 15 amino acids. CDR3 in amino acids: CASRGDSGDQETQYF. The CDR3 DNA reads TGTGCCAGCAGGGGGGATAGCGGGGACCAAGAGACCCAGTACTTC.

This chain joins TRBV6-2 or TRBV6-3 and TRBJ2-5, with a tentative D call TRBD2 (5 bases). Germline CDR1 reads MNHEY; CDR2 reads SVGEGT. Trimming took 7 bases from V and 3 from J, leaving 15 bases between them. The CDR3 extends over 14 amino acids. The CDR3 protein is CASTRGLVEETQYF. The CDR3 DNA sequence: TGTGCCAGCACCCGGGGTTTAGTGGAAGAGACCCAGTACTTC.

The V call is TRBV9, the J call TRBJ2-5; TRBD2 matches at 7 bases. CDR1 SGDLS and CDR2 YYNGEE come from the germline V gene. J gave up 5 bases and V 0 bases, and 1 base lay outside the gene matches. CDR3 length equals 13 residues. The DNA of the CDR3 is TGTGCCAGCAGCGTAGGACTAGCCGAGACCCAGTACTTC. Translation: CASSVGLAETQYF.

In DNA form, the CDR3 reads TGCGCCAGCAGCTATACCGAGACTCCTTCCTACGAGCAGTACTTC. It yields the protein CASSYTETPSYEQYF. The chain combines TRBV5-1 with TRBJ2-7, with unresolved D. V was clipped by 3 bases and J by 1 base, with 14 bases between them. Germline-derived CDR1 and CDR2 are SGHRS and YFSETQ. The CDR3 totals 15 residues. The full variable domain, its missing parts supplied by reference TRBV5-1 and TRBJ2-7, is KAGVTQTPRYLIKTRGQQVTLSCSPISGHRSVSWYQQTPGQGLQFLFEYFSETQRNKGNFPGRFSGRQFSNSRSEMNVSTLELGDSALYLCASSYTETPSYEQYFGPGTRLTVT.

The chain uses TRBV7-8 and TRBJ2-7, with a tentative D call TRBD1 (6 bases). V lost 4 bases and J lost 2, with 12 bases in between. CDR3 length equals 14 residues. CDR1 is SGHVS, CDR2 FQNEAQ, per germline. CDR3 nucleotide sequence: TGTGCCAGCAGCTCCAGGGGTCCGACCTACGAGCAGTACTTC. It yields the protein CASSSRGPTYEQYF.

The chain carries TRBV30 and TRBJ1-6; no clear D. V dropped 5 bases and J dropped 5 bases, with 10 bases sitting between them. The CDR3 is 13 amino acids. Per germline, CDR1 GTSNPN and CDR2 SVGIG (reference sequence). The CDR3: CAWHPSDNSPLHF. CDR3 nucleotide sequence: TGTGCCTGGCATCCGTCAGATAATTCACCCCTCCACTTT.

The sample holds a few counts of this clonotype. This chain connects TRBV25-1 to TRBJ1-5, with TRBD1 identical over 11 bases. With 6 bases clipped from V and 2 bases from J, the junction kept 0 bases outside the gene matches. The CDR3 is 14 residues long. The V gene's germline CDR1 is MGHDK and CDR2 SYGVNS. The CDR3 spells CASRGQGGNQPQHF. Here the CDR3 DNA reads TGTGCCAGCAGGGGACAGGGGGGCAATCAGCCCCAGCATTTT.

This clonotype came up once. This rearrangement joins TRBV10-3 to TRBJ2-3; TRBD2 matches 8 bases. Germline lookup yields CDR1 ENHRY and CDR2 SYGVKD. The CDR3 has 13 amino acids. Trimming cost V 11 bases and J 0 bases; bases outside gene matches: 4. CDR3 sequence (DNA): TGTGCCGTCCAGCGGGGGAGCACAGATACGCAGTATTTT. It codes for CAVQRGSTDTQYF.

The chain carries TRBV19 and TRBJ1-5, with 10 bases that match TRBD1. There are 17 residues in the CDR3. Germline V gives CDR1 LNHDA, CDR2 SQIVND (reference sequence). J was trimmed by 0 bases and V by 3 bases; bases with no gene match: 5. In DNA, the CDR3 is TGTGCCAGTAGTATGAGGACAGGGGGGTATAGCAATCAGCCCCAGCATTTT. This encodes CASSMRTGGYSNQPQHF.

The V and J genes are TRBV6-6 and TRBJ1-1; the D gene is possibly TRBD1 (6 bases). Trimming shortened V by 5 bases and J by 0 bases, and 10 bases separated the two germline ends. Germline V CDR1 and CDR2: MNHNY, SVGAGI (reference sequence). The CDR3 is 14 residues long. CDR3 protein: CASSNTGMNTEAFF. In DNA form, the CDR3 reads TGTGCCAGCAGTAACACAGGGATGAACACTGAAGCTTTCTTT.

V is TRBV20-1 and J is TRBJ2-1; TRBD2 agrees at 14 bases. The CDR3 runs 16 residues. CDR1 is DFQATT, CDR2 SNEGSKA, per germline (reference sequence). The junction had 5 bases not matched to a gene; V was cut back by 6 bases and J by 1 base. The CDR3: CSAVTSGGASYNEQFF. The CDR3 bases are TGCAGTGCCGTGACTAGCGGGGGGGCGTCCTACAATGAGCAGTTCTTC.

This clonotype has a handful of counts. The junction and the germline gene differ at one end; a read error may be behind it. V gene TRBV6-1 combines with J gene TRBJ1-1; TRBD1 aligns across 7 bases. From germline, CDR1 is MNHNS and CDR2 SASEGT. The CDR3 runs to 13 residues. In DNA, the CDR3 is TGTGCCAGCAGTGGGGAGGGGGACAGCATGACTATCTTT. Protein: CASSGEGDSMTIF.